The T cell receptor (beta chain) under discussion was sequenced for a study of blood T cells in healthy people across ages. V lost 6 bases, J lost 7 bases, and 14 bases stayed unmatched. Germline assignment: CDR1 MNHEY and CDR2 SVGEGT. The CDR3 extends over 15 amino acids. A few counts support this clonotype. One base away lies a much larger clone, so this may be a sequencing read error. A J-beta primer mix and a sample-barcoded 5' primer were used in a second PCR of about 7 to 12 cycles. TCRdb called the 5' RACE reads again in MiXCR, with one record for every CDR3 protein. Of about 700,000 distinct CDR3 sequences listed, 32% are singletons.

The chain is built from TRBV6-2 or TRBV6-3 and TRBJ2-7; 8 nucleotides match TRBD1. The receptor comes from a woman older than 75 in good health. The specimen sequenced was blood. CDR3 nucleotide sequence: TGTGCCAGCAGGACCGGGACAGGTTCGTGGAATGAGCAGTACTTC. Its translation is CASRTGTGSWNEQYF.